A single sample gave rise to the 25 T cell receptor beta chains below, sequenced in a study of blood T cell repertoires in COVID-19. Data came from immunoSEQ multiplex PCR; TCRdb stores just in-frame clones and leaves some out. The sample lists 150,000 to 200,000 clones, about 87% seen once, with about 2.7% in the top ten. What was sequenced was peripheral blood. The receptors here all came from a middle-aged man with active or convalescent COVID-19.

This sequence joins TRBV4-1 and TRBJ1-6, with D perhaps matching TRBD1 (6 bases). The CDR3 runs to 13 residues. Per the germline V gene, CDR1 is MGHRA and CDR2 is YSYEKL. The V end lost 8 bases, the J end lost 7 bases, and 12 bases lay between the germline ends. For the CDR3, the DNA is TGCGCCAGCGCAGGGGTCGGAAATTCACCCCTCCACTTT. This gives the protein CASAGVGNSPLHF.

The genes are TRBV6-2 or TRBV6-3 and TRBJ1-2; D not resolved. The germline V and J ends were trimmed by 2 bases and 5 bases, with 15 bases remaining between them. From germline, CDR1 is MNHEY and CDR2 SVGEGT. The CDR3 has 15 amino acids. CDR3 residues: CASSYPGRSLYGYTF. The CDR3 DNA reads as TGTGCCAGCAGTTACCCGGGGAGGAGTCTGTATGGCTACACCTTC.

This chain uses TRBV18 with TRBJ1-1, with D hard to call. V was cut by 1 base and J by 10 bases, with 10 bases left in between. Germline V lookup: CDR1 KGHSH, CDR2 LQKENI. This CDR3 spans 12 amino acids. CDR3 coding DNA: TGTGCCAGCTCACCACAGGAGGGTCGAGCTTTCTTT. This gives the protein CASSPQEGRAFF.

V gene TRBV28 combines with J gene TRBJ1-2, with 8 positions matching TRBD1. The germline gives CDR1 MDHEN, CDR2 SYDVKM. Losses at the gene ends were 6 bases for V and 3 bases for J; bases not matched to a gene: 15. The CDR3 is 17 residues long. This CDR3 is CASRGTGQDYPYYGYTF. The DNA of the CDR3 is TGTGCCAGCAGGGGAACGGGACAGGACTACCCCTACTATGGCTACACCTTC.

Only a few counts were recorded for this clone. The chain employs TRBV5-6 and TRBJ1-6, with 8 bases matching TRBD1. CDR1 and CDR2 from the germline V gene are SGHDT and YYEEEE. With 3 bases clipped from V and 7 bases from J, the junction kept 3 bases outside the gene matches. This CDR3 is built from 14 residues. CDR3 sequence reads: CASSSQGGNSPLHF. The CDR3 region has the DNA TGTGCCAGCAGCTCACAGGGGGGGAATTCACCCCTCCACTTT.

This chain connects TRBV19 to TRBJ2-1, with 9 bases identical to TRBD2. The germline CDR1 and CDR2 sequences are LNHDA and SQIVND (reference sequence). There are 15 residues in the CDR3. Trimming took 7 bases from V and 10 from J; bases not matched to a gene: 14. This CDR3 is CASNTGASGAVEQFF. The CDR3 nucleotides are TGTGCCAGTAACACCGGGGCTAGCGGGGCTGTGGAGCAGTTCTTC.

This clone was detected only a few times. The gene calls are TRBV7-8 and TRBJ2-7; TRBD1 might be the D (5 bases). The germline CDR1 and CDR2 sequences are SGHVS and FQNEAQ. CDR3 length: 15 residues. The V end lost 4 bases, the J end lost 0 bases, and 13 bases lay between the germline ends. CDR3 in DNA: TGTGCCAGCAGCTCGCGGACATTATCCTCCTACGAGCAGTACTTC. The encoded protein is CASSSRTLSSYEQYF.

The V and J genes are TRBV2 and TRBJ1-5; no reliable D call. CDR1 and CDR2 from the germline V gene are SNHLY and FYNNEI. The V end lost 4 bases, the J end lost 0 bases, and 7 bases lay between the germline ends. The CDR3 is made up of 14 amino acids. Here the CDR3 DNA reads TGTGCCAGCAGTGGTCGGGGTAGCAATCAGCCCCAGCATTTT. It encodes CASSGRGSNQPQHF.

This clone was recorded once. The chain joins TRBV6-5 to TRBJ1-5, with 8 nucleotides matching TRBD1. V shed 2 bases and J 5 bases; nucleotides not matched to a gene: 2. Germline lookup yields CDR1 MNHEY and CDR2 SVGAGI. CDR3 size: 14 residues. This CDR3 reads CASSYDRGHQPQHF. The CDR3 DNA reads TGTGCCAGCAGTTACGACAGGGGACATCAGCCCCAGCATTTT.

V usage is TRBV7-9 and J usage is TRBJ2-1, with 12 bases lining up with TRBD2. The V gene's germline CDR1 is SEHNR and CDR2 FQNEAQ (reference sequence). This CDR3 has 13 residues. J gave up 10 bases and V 8 bases, and 6 bases lay outside the gene matches. The CDR3 loop reads CASGRLAGDEQFF. DNA of the CDR3: TGTGCCAGCGGACGACTAGCGGGGGACGAGCAGTTCTTC.

The chain employs TRBV19 and TRBJ1-6, with TRBD1 matching 8 bases. The V segment lost 4 bases and the J segment 5 bases; nucleotides outside the gene matches: 7. Germline-derived CDR1 and CDR2 are LNHDA and SQIVND (reference sequence). The CDR3 sequence is 16 residues long. The CDR3 bases are TGTGCCAGTAGTACCTATTCAGGGGGCGATAATTCACCCCTCCACTTT. Protein product: CASSTYSGGDNSPLHF.

The chain employs TRBV6-1 and TRBJ2-2, with 11 bases aligning to TRBD2. The CDR3 spans 17 residues. The germline CDR1 and CDR2 sequences are MNHNS and SASEGT. V lost 1 base, J lost 10 bases, and 11 bases stayed unmatched. The DNA for the CDR3 is TGTGCCAGCAGTGAAGGGCGACTAGCGGGGCCCTGGGAGGAGCTGTTTTTT. The encoded protein is CASSEGRLAGPWEELFF.

The chain uses TRBV19 and TRBJ2-5; 11 bases map to TRBD2. Unmatched junction bases numbered 7, after V lost 6 bases and J lost 4 bases. Germline-derived CDR1 and CDR2 are LNHDA and SQIVND (reference sequence). The CDR3 has 15 residues. The DNA for the CDR3 is TGTGCCAGTAGCAGTAGCGGGGGGGGAGGAGAGACCCAGTACTTC. It yields the protein CASSSSGGGGETQYF. Full variable domain (missing parts from reference TRBV19 and TRBJ2-5): DGGITQSPKYLFRKEGQNVTLSCEQNLNHDAMYWYRQDPGQGLRLIYYSQIVNDFQKGDIAEGYSVSREKKESFPLTVTSAQKNPTAFYLCASSSSGGGGETQYFGPGTRLLVL.

This chain links TRBV5-1 with TRBJ2-5, with 10 bases that match TRBD2. The ends lost 8 bases at V and 4 bases at J; junction bases unmatched: 8. The CDR3 contains 14 residues. Germline V gene lookup returns CDR1 SGHRS and CDR2 YFSETQ. CDR3 nucleotide sequence: TGCGCCAGTCGAGCGGGGGGGCCCGGAGAGACCCAGTACTTC. Translating it yields CASRAGGPGETQYF.

This clone appeared a few times. CDR3 residues: CAIRQGDATNEKLFF. In nucleotides, the CDR3 is TGTGCCATCAGACAGGGAGACGCAACTAATGAAAAACTGTTTTTT. V usage is TRBV10-3 and J usage is TRBJ1-4; a weak D match, TRBD1 (6 bases). Germline-derived CDR1 and CDR2 are ENHRY and SYGVKD. Deletions cut 6 bases from V and 0 bases from J, with 11 bases between. CDR3 length: 15 residues.

The rearrangement links TRBV4-2 to TRBJ1-5, with TRBD1 matching 7 bases. The V gene end was trimmed by 0 bases and the J gene end by 3 bases; junction bases not matched to a gene: 8. Per the germline V gene, CDR1 is LGHNA and CDR2 is YNFKEQ. The CDR3 loop spans 17 amino acids. CDR3 DNA sequence: TGTGCCAGCAGCCAAGATTGGCGGGACAGCCTCAATCAGCCCCAGCATTTT. Protein: CASSQDWRDSLNQPQHF.

The gene calls are TRBV3-1 (or the pseudogene TRBV3-2) and TRBJ2-7, with unresolved D. Looked up from germline, CDR1 is LGHDT and CDR2 is YNNKEL (reference sequence). There are 15 residues in the CDR3. The V gene lost 0 bases and the J gene lost 0 bases, with 9 bases spanning the gap. The CDR3 reads CASSQDPVASYEQYF. The CDR3 region has the DNA TGTGCCAGCAGCCAAGATCCCGTGGCCTCCTACGAGCAGTACTTC.

The gene calls are TRBV6-5 and TRBJ2-7; 7 positions match TRBD1. V shed 5 bases, J shed 0 bases, and the junction held 7 bases outside the gene matches. The CDR3 loop spans 15 amino acids. Germline V gene lookup returns CDR1 MNHEY and CDR2 SVGAGI. The CDR3 region has the DNA TGTGCCAGCAGTAGGGACAGCCACCACTCCTACGAGCAGTACTTC. Its translation: CASSRDSHHSYEQYF.

The J gene is TRBJ1-5, the V gene TRBV7-8; D gene unclear. V was trimmed by 2 bases and J by 8 bases, leaving 7 bases between them. Germline lookup yields CDR1 SGHVS and CDR2 FQNEAQ. The CDR3 runs 12 residues. The CDR3 loop reads CASSLLREPQHF. The CDR3 DNA sequence: TGTGCCAGCAGCTTACTACGCGAGCCCCAGCATTTT.

The chain couples TRBV11-2 to TRBJ2-5; the D gene is possibly TRBD2 (5 bases). Germline loops: CDR1 SGHAT, CDR2 FQNNGV. Trimming took 1 base from V and 2 from J, leaving 11 bases between them. The CDR3 extends over 15 amino acids. CDR3 sequence (DNA): TGTGCCAGCAGCTTAGGGCTAGCTGTACAAGAGACCCAGTACTTC. As protein: CASSLGLAVQETQYF.

This rearrangement joins TRBV11-2 to TRBJ1-2; 7 nucleotides align to TRBD1. V dropped 5 bases and J dropped 4; count of bases not matched to a gene: 7. Germline V gene sequence: CDR1 SGHAT, CDR2 FQNNGV. There are 14 residues in the CDR3. The CDR3 DNA is TGTGCCAGCAGCCCCAGGGGGAGAGTCTATGGCTACACCTTC. This encodes CASSPRGRVYGYTF.

The rearrangement links TRBV19 to TRBJ2-7; 9 bases align to TRBD1. With V trimmed by 3 bases and J by 6 bases, 9 bases remained unmatched. The CDR3 runs to 15 residues. Germline lookup yields CDR1 LNHDA and CDR2 SQIVND (reference sequence). Here the CDR3 reads CASSISGTGMGEQYF. The CDR3 nucleotides read TGTGCCAGTAGTATCTCCGGGACAGGGATGGGCGAGCAGTACTTC.

V usage is TRBV5-6 and J usage is TRBJ2-3, with D hard to call. V was cut by 4 bases and J by 1 base, with 10 bases left in between. CDR1 is SGHDT, CDR2 YYEEEE, per germline. The CDR3 covers 14 residues. CDR3 in DNA: TGTGCCAGCAGCCGACCGACTGGCACAGATACGCAGTATTTT. Residues: CASSRPTGTDTQYF.

This clone has only a few counts. The chain has TRBV7-2 and TRBJ2-6, with unresolved D. The CDR3 is 16 residues long. Trimming pared 5 bases from V and 2 bases from J, leaving 13 bases between. Germline CDR1 is SGHTA and CDR2 is FQGNSA. The CDR3 DNA reads TGTGCCAGCAGCCCCGAGGTGAGGACTGGGGCCAACGTCCTGACTTTC. Its protein product is CASSPEVRTGANVLTF.

The genes are TRBV4-3 and TRBJ1-3; 10 bases line up with TRBD1. CDR1 is LGHNA, CDR2 YSLEER, per germline. Trimming cost V 3 bases and J 0 bases; bases outside gene matches: 2. The CDR3 covers 16 residues. The CDR3 loop is CASSQGDRGSGNTIYF. CDR3 nucleotide sequence: TGCGCCAGCAGCCAGGGGGACAGGGGCTCTGGAAACACCATATATTTT.